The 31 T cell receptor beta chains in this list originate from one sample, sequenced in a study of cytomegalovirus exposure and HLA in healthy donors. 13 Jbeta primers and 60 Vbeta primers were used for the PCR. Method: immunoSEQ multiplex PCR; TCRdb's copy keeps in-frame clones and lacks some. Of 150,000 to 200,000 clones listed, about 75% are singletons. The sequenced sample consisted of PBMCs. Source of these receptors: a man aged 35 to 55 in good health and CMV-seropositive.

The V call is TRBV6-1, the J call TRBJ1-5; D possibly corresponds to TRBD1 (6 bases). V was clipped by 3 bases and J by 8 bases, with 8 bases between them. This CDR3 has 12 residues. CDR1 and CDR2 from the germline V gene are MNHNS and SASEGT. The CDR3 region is CASSDGGKPQHF. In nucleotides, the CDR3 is TGTGCCAGCAGTGATGGGGGCAAGCCCCAGCATTTT.

The CDR3 nucleotides read TGCGCCAGCGGATTACAGGGGGCTACTAATGAAAAACTGTTTTTT. Residues: CASGLQGATNEKLFF. This sequence joins TRBV5-1 and TRBJ1-4, with 9 bases identical to TRBD1. The CDR3 runs to 15 residues. CDR1 and CDR2 (germline): SGHRS, YFSETQ. V lost 7 bases and J lost 2; bases outside the gene matches: 6.

DNA for the CDR3: TGCGCCAGCAGCCCGGGACTAGCGGGAGGTTTGACAGATACGCAGTATTTT. It codes for CASSPGLAGGLTDTQYF. This chain joins TRBV5-1 and TRBJ2-3, with 15 bases fitting TRBD2. Trimming cost V 4 bases and J 3 bases; bases outside gene matches: 6. From germline, CDR1 is SGHRS and CDR2 YFSETQ. This CDR3 has 17 residues.

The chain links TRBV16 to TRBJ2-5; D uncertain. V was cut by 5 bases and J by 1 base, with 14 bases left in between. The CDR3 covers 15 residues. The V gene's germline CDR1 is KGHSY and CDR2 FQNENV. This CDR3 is CASSNTGPSQETQYF. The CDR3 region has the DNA TGTGCCAGCAGCAACACGGGTCCTTCCCAAGAGACCCAGTACTTC.

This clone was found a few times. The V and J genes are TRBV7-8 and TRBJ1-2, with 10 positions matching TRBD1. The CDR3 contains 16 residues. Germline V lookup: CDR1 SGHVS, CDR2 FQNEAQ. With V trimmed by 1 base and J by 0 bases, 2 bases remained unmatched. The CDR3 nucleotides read TGTGCCAGCAGCTTAGAGGGACAGGGGACTAACTATGGCTACACCTTC. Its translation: CASSLEGQGTNYGYTF.

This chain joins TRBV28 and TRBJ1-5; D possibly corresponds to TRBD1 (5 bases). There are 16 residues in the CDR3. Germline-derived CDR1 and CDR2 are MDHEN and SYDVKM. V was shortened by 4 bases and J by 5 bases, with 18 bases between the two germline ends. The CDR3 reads CASSSPGQTTHQPQHF. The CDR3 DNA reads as TGTGCCAGCAGTTCTCCAGGGCAAACCACCCATCAGCCCCAGCATTTT.

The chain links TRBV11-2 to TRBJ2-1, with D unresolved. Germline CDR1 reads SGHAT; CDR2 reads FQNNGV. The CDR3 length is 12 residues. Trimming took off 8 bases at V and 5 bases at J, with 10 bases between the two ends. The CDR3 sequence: CASVGPNNEQFF. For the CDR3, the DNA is TGTGCCAGCGTGGGCCCTAACAATGAGCAGTTCTTC.

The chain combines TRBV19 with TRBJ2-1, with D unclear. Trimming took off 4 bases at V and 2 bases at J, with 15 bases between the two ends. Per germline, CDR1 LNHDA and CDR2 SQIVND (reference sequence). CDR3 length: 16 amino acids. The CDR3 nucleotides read TGTGCCAGTAGTAAAGCTACGTGGTCAACCTACAATGAGCAGTTCTTC. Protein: CASSKATWSTYNEQFF.

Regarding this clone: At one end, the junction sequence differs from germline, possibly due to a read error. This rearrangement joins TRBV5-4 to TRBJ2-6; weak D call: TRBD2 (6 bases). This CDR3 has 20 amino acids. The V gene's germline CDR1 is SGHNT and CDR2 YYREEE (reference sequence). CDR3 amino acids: CASSPPVPGLAFSGANGLTF. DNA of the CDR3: TGTGCCAGCAGCCCGCCCGTCCCGGGACTGGCATTCTCTGGGGCCAACGGCCTGACTTTC.

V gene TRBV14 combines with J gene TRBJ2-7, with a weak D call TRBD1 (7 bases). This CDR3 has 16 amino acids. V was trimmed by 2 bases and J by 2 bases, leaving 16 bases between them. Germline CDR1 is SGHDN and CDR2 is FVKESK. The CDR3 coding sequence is TGTGCCAGCAGCCAAAAACGGGGGACAGAGGCCTACGAGCAGTACTTC. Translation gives CASSQKRGTEAYEQYF.

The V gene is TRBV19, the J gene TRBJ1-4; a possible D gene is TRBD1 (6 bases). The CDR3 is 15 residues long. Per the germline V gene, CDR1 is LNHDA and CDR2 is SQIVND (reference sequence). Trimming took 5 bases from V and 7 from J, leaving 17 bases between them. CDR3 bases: TGTGCCAGTAGTCCATCCGCAGGGGTATTTGAAAAACTGTTTTTT. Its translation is CASSPSAGVFEKLFF.

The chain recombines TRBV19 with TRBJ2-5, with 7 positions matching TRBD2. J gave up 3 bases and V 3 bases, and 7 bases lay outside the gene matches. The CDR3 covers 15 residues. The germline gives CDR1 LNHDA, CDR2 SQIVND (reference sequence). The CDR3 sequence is CASSIGLAGEETQYF. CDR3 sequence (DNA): TGTGCCAGTAGTATTGGTCTGGCGGGAGAAGAGACCCAGTACTTC.

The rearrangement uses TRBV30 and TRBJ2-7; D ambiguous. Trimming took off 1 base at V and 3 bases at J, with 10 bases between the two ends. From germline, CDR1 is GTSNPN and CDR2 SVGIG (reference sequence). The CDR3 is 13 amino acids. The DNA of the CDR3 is TGTGCCTGGAGTGACAGTCCGAGCTACGAGCAGTACTTC. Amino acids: CAWSDSPSYEQYF. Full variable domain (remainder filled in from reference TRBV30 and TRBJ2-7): SQTIHQWPATLVQPVGSPLSLECTVEGTSNPNLYWYRQAAGRGLQLLFYSVGIGQISSEVPQNLSASRPQDRQFILSSKKLLLSDSGFYLCAWSDSPSYEQYFGPGTRLTVT.

The CDR3 region is CASSYQENTEAFF. The CDR3 DNA follows: TGTGCCAGCAGCTATCAGGAGAACACTGAAGCTTTCTTT. The V call is TRBV13, the J call TRBJ1-1; D gene uncertain. Germline V gives CDR1 PRHDT, CDR2 FYEKMQ (reference sequence). The V and J ends lost 4 bases and 1 base respectively, with 7 bases between them. This CDR3 spans 13 amino acids.

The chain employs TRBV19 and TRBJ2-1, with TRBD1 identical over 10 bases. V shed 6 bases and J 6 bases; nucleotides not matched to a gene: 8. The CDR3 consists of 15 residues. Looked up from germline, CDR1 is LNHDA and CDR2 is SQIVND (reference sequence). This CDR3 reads CASSRTGGLRNEQFF. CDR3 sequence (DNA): TGTGCCAGTAGCCGGACAGGGGGTTTGCGCAATGAGCAGTTCTTC.

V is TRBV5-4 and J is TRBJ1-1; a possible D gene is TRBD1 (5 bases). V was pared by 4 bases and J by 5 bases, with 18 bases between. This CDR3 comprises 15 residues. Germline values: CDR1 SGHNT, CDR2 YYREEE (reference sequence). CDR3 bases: TGTGCCAGCAGCCTTGACAGAGGTCAGGCGACTGAAGCTTTCTTT. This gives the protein CASSLDRGQATEAFF.

The CDR3 loop reads CASSLGGSSSYEQYF. The CDR3 DNA is TGCGCCAGCAGCTTGGGAGGATCGAGCTCCTACGAGCAGTACTTC. The chain employs TRBV5-1 and TRBJ2-7; D is uncertain. Germline V gene sequence: CDR1 SGHRS, CDR2 YFSETQ. V lost 0 bases, J lost 0 bases, and 10 bases lay in between. The CDR3 loop spans 15 amino acids. The entire variable domain, with the rest obtained from reference TRBV5-1 and TRBJ2-7, is as follows: KAGVTQTPRYLIKTRGQQVTLSCSPISGHRSVSWYQQTPGQGLQFLFEYFSETQRNKGNFPGRFSGRQFSNSRSEMNVSTLELGDSALYLCASSLGGSSSYEQYFGPGTRLTVT.

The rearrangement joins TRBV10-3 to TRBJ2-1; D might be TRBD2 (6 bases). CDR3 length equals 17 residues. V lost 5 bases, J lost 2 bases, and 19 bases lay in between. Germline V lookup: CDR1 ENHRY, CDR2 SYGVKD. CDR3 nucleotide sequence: TGTGCCATCAGTCCATCGGAGGGAGCGGGTACCTACAATGAGCAGTTCTTC. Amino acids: CAISPSEGAGTYNEQFF.

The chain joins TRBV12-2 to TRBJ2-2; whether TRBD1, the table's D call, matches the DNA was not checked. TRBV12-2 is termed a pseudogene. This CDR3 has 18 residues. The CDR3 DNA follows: TGTGCAAGTCGCCCCACACCTGACAGGGGTGGTAGCACCGGGGAGCTGTTTTTT. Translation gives CASRPTPDRGGSTGELFF.

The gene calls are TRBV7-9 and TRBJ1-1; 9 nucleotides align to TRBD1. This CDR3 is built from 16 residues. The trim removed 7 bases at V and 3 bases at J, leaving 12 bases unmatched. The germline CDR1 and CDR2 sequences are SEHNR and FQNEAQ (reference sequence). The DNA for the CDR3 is TGTGCCAGCATCCAGACAGGGGGTGAGGCGTACACTGAAGCTTTCTTT. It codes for CASIQTGGEAYTEAFF.

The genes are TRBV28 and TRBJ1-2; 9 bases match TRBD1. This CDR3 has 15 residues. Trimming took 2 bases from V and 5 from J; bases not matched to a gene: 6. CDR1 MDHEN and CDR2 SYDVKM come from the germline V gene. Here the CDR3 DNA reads TGTGCCAGCAGTTTACTGGGGACAGGGCCGTATGGCTACACCTTC. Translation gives CASSLLGTGPYGYTF.

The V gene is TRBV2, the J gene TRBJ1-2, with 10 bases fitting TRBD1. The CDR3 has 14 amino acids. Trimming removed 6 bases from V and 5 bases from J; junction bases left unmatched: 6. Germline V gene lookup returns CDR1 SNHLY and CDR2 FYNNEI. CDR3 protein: CASRDRGKGYGYTF. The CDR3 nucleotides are TGTGCCAGCAGGGACAGGGGGAAGGGGTATGGCTACACCTTC. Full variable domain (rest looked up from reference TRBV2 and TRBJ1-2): EPEVTQTPSHQVTQMGQEVILRCVPISNHLYFYWYRQILGQKVEFLVSFYNNEISEKSEIFDDQFSVERPDGSNFTLKIRSTKLEDSAMYFCASRDRGKGYGYTFGSGTRLTVV.

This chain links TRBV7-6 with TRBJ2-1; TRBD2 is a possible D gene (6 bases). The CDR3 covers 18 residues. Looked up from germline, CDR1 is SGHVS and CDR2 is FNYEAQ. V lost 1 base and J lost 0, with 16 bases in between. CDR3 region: CASSLGMSGLSSYNEQFF. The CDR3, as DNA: TGTGCCAGCAGCTTAGGGATGAGCGGGCTGAGCTCCTACAATGAGCAGTTCTTC.

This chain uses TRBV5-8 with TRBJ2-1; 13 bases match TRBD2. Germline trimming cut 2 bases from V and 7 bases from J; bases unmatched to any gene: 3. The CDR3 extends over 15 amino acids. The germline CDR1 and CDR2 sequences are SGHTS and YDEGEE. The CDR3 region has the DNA TGTGCCAGCAGCTTAGGGACTAGCGGGATAAATGAGCAGTTCTTC. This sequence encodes CASSLGTSGINEQFF.

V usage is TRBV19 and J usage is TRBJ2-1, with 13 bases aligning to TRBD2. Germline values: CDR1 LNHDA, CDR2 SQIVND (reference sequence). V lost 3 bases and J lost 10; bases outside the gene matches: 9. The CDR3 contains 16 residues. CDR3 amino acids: CASSIWTSGRVGEQFF. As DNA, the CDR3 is TGTGCCAGTAGTATTTGGACTAGCGGGAGAGTCGGGGAGCAGTTCTTC.

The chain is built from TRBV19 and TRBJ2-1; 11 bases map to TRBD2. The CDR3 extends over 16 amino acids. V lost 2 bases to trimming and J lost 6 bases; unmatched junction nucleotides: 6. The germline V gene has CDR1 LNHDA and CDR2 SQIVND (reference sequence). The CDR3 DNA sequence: TGTGCCAGTAGTATAATCGGTAGCGGGAGGGCCAATGAGCAGTTCTTC. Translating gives CASSIIGSGRANEQFF. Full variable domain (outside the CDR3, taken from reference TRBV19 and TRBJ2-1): DGGITQSPKYLFRKEGQNVTLSCEQNLNHDAMYWYRQDPGQGLRLIYYSQIVNDFQKGDIAEGYSVSREKKESFPLTVTSAQKNPTAFYLCASSIIGSGRANEQFFGPGTRLTVL.

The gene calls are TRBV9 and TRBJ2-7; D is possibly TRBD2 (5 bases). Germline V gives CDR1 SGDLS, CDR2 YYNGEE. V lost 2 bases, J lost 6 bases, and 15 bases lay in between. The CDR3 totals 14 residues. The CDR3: CASSVGGGGSEQYF. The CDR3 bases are TGTGCCAGCAGCGTCGGCGGAGGTGGGTCCGAGCAGTACTTC. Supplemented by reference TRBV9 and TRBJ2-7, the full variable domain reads DSGVTQTPKHLITATGQRVTLRCSPRSGDLSVYWYQQSLDQGLQFLIQYYNGEERAKGNILERFSAQQFPDLHSELNLSSLELGDSALYFCASSVGGGGSEQYFGPGTRLTVT.

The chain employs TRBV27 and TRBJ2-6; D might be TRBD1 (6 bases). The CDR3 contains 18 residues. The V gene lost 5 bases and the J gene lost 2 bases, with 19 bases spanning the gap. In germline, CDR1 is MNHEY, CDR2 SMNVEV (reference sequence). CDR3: CASSRWTDTGTGANVLTF. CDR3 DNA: TGTGCCAGCAGTCGATGGACAGACACAGGGACTGGGGCCAACGTCCTGACTTTC.

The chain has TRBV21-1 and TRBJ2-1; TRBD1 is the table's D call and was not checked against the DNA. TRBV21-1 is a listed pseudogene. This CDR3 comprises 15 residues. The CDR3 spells CASSNLKGAYNEQFF. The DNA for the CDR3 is TGTGCCAGCAGCAATTTAAAGGGGGCCTACAATGAGCAGTTCTTC.

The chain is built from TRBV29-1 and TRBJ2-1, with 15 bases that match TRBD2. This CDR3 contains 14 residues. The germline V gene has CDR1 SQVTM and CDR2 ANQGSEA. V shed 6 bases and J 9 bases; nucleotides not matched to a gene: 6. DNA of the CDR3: TGCAGCGTGGACGGACTAGCGGGAGGGCCTGAGCAGTTCTTC. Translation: CSVDGLAGGPEQFF.

The CDR3 DNA sequence: TGTGCCACGAGCGGTAGGCAGGAGGGGTACCAAGAGACCCAGTACTTC. Protein sequence: CATSGRQEGYQETQYF. The chain uses TRBV2 and TRBJ2-5; maybe TRBD2 (6 bases). CDR1 is SNHLY, CDR2 FYNNEI, per germline. Trimming stripped 10 bases from V and 0 bases from J, with 21 bases between. The CDR3 length is 16 residues.